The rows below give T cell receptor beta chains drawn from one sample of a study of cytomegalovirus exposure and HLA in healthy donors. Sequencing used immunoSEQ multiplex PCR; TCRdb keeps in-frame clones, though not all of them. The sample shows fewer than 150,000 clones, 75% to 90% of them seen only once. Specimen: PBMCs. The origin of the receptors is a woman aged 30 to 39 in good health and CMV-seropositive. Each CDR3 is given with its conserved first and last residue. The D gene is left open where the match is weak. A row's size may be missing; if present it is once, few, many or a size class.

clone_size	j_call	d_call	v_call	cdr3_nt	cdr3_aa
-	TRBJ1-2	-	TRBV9	TGTGCCAGCAGCGTAGGTGACGAGGGGAGGTACACCTTC	CASSVGDEGRYTF
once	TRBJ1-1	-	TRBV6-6	TGTGCCAGCAGTCTCACAGGGACCACTGAAGCTTTCTTT	CASSLTGTTEAFF
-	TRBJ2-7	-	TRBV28	TGTGCCAGCAGTTCCCCCGGCAGGGCAATCTACGAGCAGTACTTC	CASSSPGRAIYEQYF
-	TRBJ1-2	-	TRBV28	TGTGCCAGCAGGGGCCAGCCAGGCGACAAACGTAACTATGGCTACACCTTC	CASRGQPGDKRNYGYTF
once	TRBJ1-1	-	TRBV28	TGTGCCAGCAGTTTACCAGGGCGAACTGAAGCTTTCTTT	CASSLPGRTEAFF
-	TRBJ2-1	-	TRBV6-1	TGTGCCAGCAGTGAAGCGTGGCAGGGCGACAATGAGCAGTTCTTC	CASSEAWQGDNEQFF
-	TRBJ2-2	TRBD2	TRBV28	TGTGCCAGCAGTTTAAGCCTAGCGGGTACCGGGGAGCTGTTTTTT	CASSLSLAGTGELFF
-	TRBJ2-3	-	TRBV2	TGTGCCAGCAGGAACGCAGGGAGCACAGATACGCAGTATTTT	CASRNAGSTDTQYF
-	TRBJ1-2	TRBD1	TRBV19	TGTGCCAGTAGGCCCCTGGACAGGGAAGGCTACACCTTC	CASRPLDREGYTF
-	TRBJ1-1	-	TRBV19	TGTGCCAGTAGTATGGACAGTTTGAACACTGAAGCTTTCTTT	CASSMDSLNTEAFF
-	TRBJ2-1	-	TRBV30	TGTGCCTGGCAGGGCTACAATGAGCAGTTCTTC	CAWQGYNEQFF
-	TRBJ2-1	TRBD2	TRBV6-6	TGTGCCAGCACCCCCCCGGGACTAGCGGGGAACAATGAGCAGTTCTTC	CASTPPGLAGNNEQFF
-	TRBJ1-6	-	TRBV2	TGTGCCGGCAGGGGAGGGACCTATAATTCACCCCTCCACTTT	CAGRGGTYNSPLHF
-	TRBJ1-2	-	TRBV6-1	TGTGCCAGCAGTGAATGGGAAGGACGGGGGGGCTACACCTTC	CASSEWEGRGGYTF
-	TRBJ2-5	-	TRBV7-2	TGTGCCAGCAGCTCCACACAAGAGACCCAGTACTTC	CASSSTQETQYF
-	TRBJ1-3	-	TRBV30	TGTGCCTGGTCCTTACAGAGTGGAAACACCATATATTTT	CAWSLQSGNTIYF
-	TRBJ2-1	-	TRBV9	TGTGCCAGCAGCGTAGATGGGGAGCTTTACAATGAGCAGTTCTTC	CASSVDGELYNEQFF
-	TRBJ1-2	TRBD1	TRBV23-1	TGCGCCAGCAGTCTTACGACAGGGATCACCTTC	CASSLTTGITF
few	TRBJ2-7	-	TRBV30	TGTGCCTGGAGTGAAGGGGGCGAGCAGTACTTC	CAWSEGGEQYF
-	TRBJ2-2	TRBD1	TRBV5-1	TGCGCCAGCAGCTTGGAGGGACAGGGCCACACCGGGGAGCTGTTTTTT	CASSLEGQGHTGELFF
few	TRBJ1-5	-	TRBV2	TGTGCCAGCAGTGGAGAGTCGAGGGAGCCCCAGCATTTT	CASSGESREPQHF
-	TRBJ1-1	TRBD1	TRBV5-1	TGCGCCAGCGGGGACAGGGTGAACACTGAAGCTTTCTTT	CASGDRVNTEAFF
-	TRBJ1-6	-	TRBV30	TGTGCCTGGAGTTCCACAGGGACCGGCTCCTATAATTCACCCCTCCACTTT	CAWSSTGTGSYNSPLHF
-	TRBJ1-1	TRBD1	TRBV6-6	TGTGCCAGCACAGGGACAGTTTCCGCTGAAGCTTTCTTT	CASTGTVSAEAFF
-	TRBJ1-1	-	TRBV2	TGTGCCAGCTATCCTCGAGGGGAGGGAGGTGAAACTGAAGCTTTCTTT	CASYPRGEGGETEAFF
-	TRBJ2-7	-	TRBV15	TGTGCCACCAGCAGAGGGGTCCAGGGGCTGGGCGAGCAGTACTTC	CATSRGVQGLGEQYF
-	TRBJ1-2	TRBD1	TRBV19	TGTGCCAGTAGTATAGCTCCGACAGGGAACTATGGCTACACCTTC	CASSIAPTGNYGYTF
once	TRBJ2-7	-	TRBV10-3	TGTGCCATCAGTGATCCACCCACGAGAAGGAGCCTCTCCTCCGAGCAGTACTTC	CAISDPPTRRSLSSEQYF
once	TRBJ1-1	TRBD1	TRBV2	TGTGCCAGCAGATTGCAGGGGGGCGGCACTGAAGCTTTCTTT	CASRLQGGGTEAFF
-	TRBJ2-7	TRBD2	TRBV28	TGTGCCAGCGGGGGGCGGGGGGCGGCCTCCTACGAGCAGTACTTC	CASGGRGAASYEQYF
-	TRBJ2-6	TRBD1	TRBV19	TGTGCCAGACATTTACCGGGACAGGCCCTTTCTGGGGCCAACGTCCTGACTTTC	CARHLPGQALSGANVLTF
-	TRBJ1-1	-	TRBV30	TGTGCCTGGAGTTCACAGGTGAACACTGAAGCTTTCTTT	CAWSSQVNTEAFF